This TCR beta chain was sequenced in a study of T cells in localized non-small cell lung cancer. Study-wide findings and caveats: Appearances in adjacent lung were noted for a median approximately 61 of the top 100 tumor clones.

Relative to its sample, this clone is large. Its antigen remains unidentified. With V trimmed by 5 bases and J by 6 bases, 8 bases remained unmatched. This CDR3 has 15 residues. In germline, CDR1 is MDHEN, CDR2 SYDVKM. Using immunoSEQ multiplex PCR, the repertoire was profiled, and TCRdb retains in-frame clones only, with some absent. The sample holds over a thousand clones, about 38% seen once. This clonotype was obtained from a woman aged 35 to 75 with stage I lung adenocarcinoma. The chain is built from TRBV28 and TRBJ2-1; 9 bases agree with TRBD2. This specimen was normal lung tissue next to the tumor, taken before any cancer treatment. The CDR3 nucleotides are TGTGCCAGCAGTCGCGGGAGGGATCCGGTCAATGAGCAGTTCTTC. Protein sequence: CASSRGRDPVNEQFF.